Listed below are T cell receptor beta chains from one sample, sequenced in a study of OX40 agonist ivuxolimab in advanced cancers. Using immunoSEQ multiplex PCR, the repertoire was profiled, and TCRdb retains in-frame clones only, with some absent. In the table there are some 72,000 clones, about four fifths of which are singletons. The sequencing here drew on CD4+ or CD8+ T cells sorted from blood, taken in a trial of the OX40 agonist ivuxolimab. These receptors all stem from an adult with an advanced solid tumor such as melanoma, head and neck, liver or kidney cancer. The CDR3 runs from the conserved cysteine through the conserved F or W. A D gene is named only where the DNA matches it firmly. For some rows the clone size is stated as once, few or many, or as a class when expanded; others skip it.

DNA: TGTGCCATCAGTGAGGAGGGACAGGGCACAGATACGCAGTATTTT
CDR3: CAISEEGQGTDTQYF
J: TRBJ2-3
V: TRBV10-3
D: TRBD1
size: .

DNA: TGTGCCAGCAGCAAAGACGGACAGGGCGGAAGCTACACCTTC
CDR3: CASSKDGQGGSYTF
J: TRBJ1-2
V: TRBV11-3
D: TRBD1
size: .

DNA: TGTGCCAGCAGCGTAGTTGGTACTAGCGGGAGTTACAATGAGCAGTTCTTC
CDR3: CASSVVGTSGSYNEQFF
J: TRBJ2-1
V: TRBV9
D: TRBD2
size: few

DNA: TGTGCCAGCAGTTTACCCGGGACAGGGAACACTGAAGCTTTCTTT
CDR3: CASSLPGTGNTEAFF
J: TRBJ1-1
V: TRBV28
D: TRBD1
size: once

DNA: TGTGCCAGCAGCTTAGCCGGGGGGGCCGGAGAGACCCAGTACTTC
CDR3: CASSLAGGAGETQYF
J: TRBJ2-5
V: TRBV7-6
D: TRBD2
size: .

DNA: TGTGCCAGCAGTTTATTCGGCGGGGGGGTGGGTCAGCCCCAGCATTTT
CDR3: CASSLFGGGVGQPQHF
J: TRBJ1-5
V: TRBV27
D: .
size: .

DNA: TGCAGCGCACGAAGTAAGGGGGCCACTGAAGCTTTCTTT
CDR3: CSARSKGATEAFF
J: TRBJ1-1
V: TRBV29-1
D: TRBD1
size: .

DNA: TGTGCCAGCAGTATTTCGGGCATGCAGCACGATACGCAGTATTTT
CDR3: CASSISGMQHDTQYF
J: TRBJ2-3
V: TRBV28
D: .
size: .

DNA: TGTGCCAGCAGTTTTAGCGGGGGGGCCAAAGATACGCAGTATTTT
CDR3: CASSFSGGAKDTQYF
J: TRBJ2-3
V: TRBV28
D: TRBD2
size: .

DNA: TGCGCCAGCAGCTTGGACAGGGGAACAGATACGCAGTATTTT
CDR3: CASSLDRGTDTQYF
J: TRBJ2-3
V: TRBV5-1
D: TRBD1
size: .

DNA: TGTGCCAGCAGTTTGGGCAGGGCGAAGGACTATGGCTACACCTTC
CDR3: CASSLGRAKDYGYTF
J: TRBJ1-2
V: TRBV28
D: .
size: .

DNA: TGTGCCAGCATTAGACGCGGGAACCGGGCCGAGCAGTACTTC
CDR3: CASIRRGNRAEQYF
J: TRBJ2-7
V: TRBV28
D: .
size: .

DNA: TGTGCCATCAGTGAGTCGCAGGTAAGGAGGAACACTGAAGCTTTCTTT
CDR3: CAISESQVRRNTEAFF
J: TRBJ1-1
V: TRBV10-3
D: .
size: .

DNA: TGTGCCAGCAGTCCCCATACTGGTAATCAGCCCCAGCATTTT
CDR3: CASSPHTGNQPQHF
J: TRBJ1-5
V: TRBV28
D: .
size: once

DNA: TGTGCCTGGAGTGTAAGCCCTGAAGCTTTCTTT
CDR3: CAWSVSPEAFF
J: TRBJ1-1
V: TRBV30
D: .
size: few

DNA: TGTGCCAGCAGCTTGTTAGGACACCTTACGAACACTGAAGCTTTCTTT
CDR3: CASSLLGHLTNTEAFF
J: TRBJ1-1
V: TRBV5-6
D: .
size: .

DNA: TGTGCTAGTGCCATTATACGGCTGGGGCTTAGCAATCAGCCCCAGCATTTT
CDR3: CASAIIRLGLSNQPQHF
J: TRBJ1-5
V: TRBV12-5
D: .
size: .

DNA: TGTGCCAGCAGTTTATCGCCTAAGACCGAGACCCAGTACTTC
CDR3: CASSLSPKTETQYF
J: TRBJ2-5
V: TRBV28
D: .
size: .

DNA: TGCGCCAGCAGCTTGGCCTCTAGCTCCGACTCTGGAAACACCATATATTTT
CDR3: CASSLASSSDSGNTIYF
J: TRBJ1-3
V: TRBV5-1
D: .
size: .

DNA: TGTGCCATCAGTGACCCCGGGACAGCCGCCTATGGCTACACCTTC
CDR3: CAISDPGTAAYGYTF
J: TRBJ1-2
V: TRBV10-3
D: TRBD1
size: .

DNA: TGTGCCAGCAGTGATAACTATGGCTACACCTTC
CDR3: CASSDNYGYTF
J: TRBJ1-2
V: TRBV2
D: .
size: few

DNA: TGTGCCAGCAGCTTGGGTTCGGGGACGGACTACTATGGCTACACCTTC
CDR3: CASSLGSGTDYYGYTF
J: TRBJ1-2
V: TRBV5-4
D: .
size: .

DNA: TGCAGCGGGTCGTTCCGGGGCCAAAAGGCCCAGTACTTC
CDR3: CSGSFRGQKAQYF
J: TRBJ2-5
V: TRBV29-1
D: .
size: .

DNA: TGTGCTAGCAGCTTACAGGGCCTGGAATCAGATACGCAGTATTTT
CDR3: CASSLQGLESDTQYF
J: TRBJ2-3
V: TRBV7-7
D: .
size: .

DNA: TGTGCCAGCAGTCTAGGACCCTCCTACGAGCAGTACTTC
CDR3: CASSLGPSYEQYF
J: TRBJ2-7
V: TRBV27
D: .
size: .

DNA: TGTGCCAGCAGTCTCCGGGGCCACAATCAGCCCCAGCATTTT
CDR3: CASSLRGHNQPQHF
J: TRBJ1-5
V: TRBV6-5
D: .
size: .

DNA: TGTGCCAGTAGTTTAGTCCGTCGAGGAAGCAGCACAGATACGCAGTATTTT
CDR3: CASSLVRRGSSTDTQYF
J: TRBJ2-3
V: TRBV19
D: .
size: once

DNA: TGTGCCAGCAGCGTAGCTGAGCTACGGGAGGCTTACAATGAGCAGTTCTTC
CDR3: CASSVAELREAYNEQFF
J: TRBJ2-1
V: TRBV9
D: TRBD2
size: once

DNA: TGTGCCAGCAGCTTGGATAGCAATCAGCCCCAGCATTTT
CDR3: CASSLDSNQPQHF
J: TRBJ1-5
V: TRBV5-5
D: .
size: .

DNA: TGTGCCAGCAGCCCCCCGGGACTACCAACCTACAATGAGCAGTTCTTC
CDR3: CASSPPGLPTYNEQFF
J: TRBJ2-1
V: TRBV7-2
D: TRBD2
size: .

DNA: TGTGCCAGCTCACCAGGTGGCCAGGTAGGATTGGTAGAAGCTTTCTTT
CDR3: CASSPGGQVGLVEAFF
J: TRBJ1-1
V: TRBV18
D: .
size: .

DNA: TGTGCCAGCAGCGTAGGGGAGGGGTCGGGCAATCAGCCCCAGCATTTT
CDR3: CASSVGEGSGNQPQHF
J: TRBJ1-5
V: TRBV9
D: .
size: .

DNA: TGTGCCTGGAGTGACCCTGGCTTGCGGGGCACAGATACGCAGTATTTT
CDR3: CAWSDPGLRGTDTQYF
J: TRBJ2-3
V: TRBV30
D: .
size: .

DNA: TGTGCCAGCAGTCCCGGGACAGGGGTTTACACCGGGGAGCTGTTTTTT
CDR3: CASSPGTGVYTGELFF
J: TRBJ2-2
V: TRBV5-5
D: TRBD1
size: .

DNA: TGTGCCAGCAGCTTAACCTATAGCAATCAGCCCCAGCATTTT
CDR3: CASSLTYSNQPQHF
J: TRBJ1-5
V: TRBV7-2
D: .
size: .

DNA: TGTGCCAGCAGACAAGAGACCCAGTACTTC
CDR3: CASRQETQYF
J: TRBJ2-5
V: TRBV2
D: .
size: .

DNA: TGTGCCAGTTCCGGCGGGGAGCTGAGCACTGAAGCTTTCTTT
CDR3: CASSGGELSTEAFF
J: TRBJ1-1
V: TRBV6-5
D: .
size: once

DNA: TGTGCCAGCAGCCAAGGGGACGACCACACAGATACGCAGTATTTT
CDR3: CASSQGDDHTDTQYF
J: TRBJ2-3
V: TRBV4-2
D: .
size: .

DNA: TGTGCCAGCCCCCCTCAACACCCGGGACTAGCGGGCTCCTACAATGAGCAGTTCTTC
CDR3: CASPPQHPGLAGSYNEQFF
J: TRBJ2-1
V: TRBV7-3
D: TRBD2
size: once

DNA: TGCGCCAGCAGCTTGGGGAACACCGGGGAGCTGTTTTTT
CDR3: CASSLGNTGELFF
J: TRBJ2-2
V: TRBV5-1
D: .
size: .

DNA: TGTGCCTGGAGTACGCAGAGTTCACCCCTCCACTTT
CDR3: CAWSTQSSPLHF
J: TRBJ1-6
V: TRBV30
D: .
size: .

DNA: TGTGCCAGCAGCAAAACCGCCCCAGGGGCTTCGGCTTTCTTT
CDR3: CASSKTAPGASAFF
J: TRBJ1-1
V: TRBV28
D: .
size: .

DNA: TGTGCCAGCAGCCCTTGGACAGGGACCTACGAGCAGTACTTC
CDR3: CASSPWTGTYEQYF
J: TRBJ2-7
V: TRBV14
D: TRBD1
size: .

DNA: TGTGCCAGCAGCTCCGGACCTGGGGAGGCGAATACGCAGTATTTT
CDR3: CASSSGPGEANTQYF
J: TRBJ2-3
V: TRBV7-3
D: .
size: .

DNA: TGTGCCAGCAGCCGCGACAGGGAAAACACTGAAGCTTTCTTT
CDR3: CASSRDRENTEAFF
J: TRBJ1-1
V: TRBV5-4
D: TRBD1
size: few

DNA: TGTGCCAGCAGACGGGACACTTATTCACCCCTCCACTTT
CDR3: CASRRDTYSPLHF
J: TRBJ1-6
V: TRBV6-5
D: .
size: .

DNA: TGTGCCAGTAGTATAGCAACAGGGGTCGGCTACGAGCAGTACTTC
CDR3: CASSIATGVGYEQYF
J: TRBJ2-7
V: TRBV19
D: TRBD1
size: .

DNA: TGTGCCAGCACCCGAACTGGGGGCTTGAACACCGGGGAGCTGTTTTTT
CDR3: CASTRTGGLNTGELFF
J: TRBJ2-2
V: TRBV5-8
D: .
size: .

DNA: TGTGCCAGTAAGGGGGGAACAGACTTCCACGAGCAGTACTTC
CDR3: CASKGGTDFHEQYF
J: TRBJ2-7
V: TRBV7-9
D: .
size: .

DNA: TGCAGCGCCGACTCTAGCGGGGGGGGCAATGAGCAGTTCTTC
CDR3: CSADSSGGGNEQFF
J: TRBJ2-1
V: TRBV29-1
D: TRBD2
size: .

DNA: TGTGCCAGTAGCGCACAGAGGATGGGCACAGATACGCAGTATTTT
CDR3: CASSAQRMGTDTQYF
J: TRBJ2-3
V: TRBV19
D: .
size: .

DNA: TGTGCCAGCAGTGAATTTCGCGGGAATGAAAAACTGTTTTTT
CDR3: CASSEFRGNEKLFF
J: TRBJ1-4
V: TRBV2
D: .
size: .

DNA: TGTGCCAGCTCACCAGTACAGGGGGTCTCCTACGAGCAGTACTTC
CDR3: CASSPVQGVSYEQYF
J: TRBJ2-7
V: TRBV18
D: TRBD1
size: .

DNA: TGTGCCAGCAGCTTGGAAGGGATCGTAATTACAGATACGCAGTATTTT
CDR3: CASSLEGIVITDTQYF
J: TRBJ2-3
V: TRBV13
D: .
size: .

DNA: TGTGCCAGCAGCCCCTGGTGGACTAGCCCACCCGAGCAGTACTTC
CDR3: CASSPWWTSPPEQYF
J: TRBJ2-7
V: TRBV21-1
D: .
size: .

DNA: TGTGCCAGCAGTCAAAGAACCCCCGGAAACACCATATATTTT
CDR3: CASSQRTPGNTIYF
J: TRBJ1-3
V: TRBV6-5
D: .
size: .

DNA: TGCAGCGTTATCCCCATTGGGGGACGCACAGATACGCAGTATTTT
CDR3: CSVIPIGGRTDTQYF
J: TRBJ2-3
V: TRBV29-1
D: .
size: .

DNA: TGTGCCACCAGCAGAGATCGCCCGACAGGGGGTTCTGGGGCCAACGTCCTGACTTTC
CDR3: CATSRDRPTGGSGANVLTF
J: TRBJ2-6
V: TRBV15
D: TRBD1
size: .

DNA: TGTGCCAGCTCACCACCCCTCCCCGGCCCGAACACCGGGGAGCTGTTTTTT
CDR3: CASSPPLPGPNTGELFF
J: TRBJ2-2
V: TRBV18
D: .
size: .